Listed below are T cell receptor beta chains from one sample, sequenced in a study of T cells in Graves' hyperthyroidism and ophthalmopathy. A single record per CDR3 protein comes from TCRdb applying MiXCR to the multiplex PCR reads. The sample gives 250,000 to 300,000 distinct CDR3 sequences, about 18% of which show up once; roughly 50% is in the top ten. Sequencing was carried out using blood. Source of these receptors: a woman aged 55 to 70 with Graves' ophthalmopathy. CDR3s include the opening cysteine and the closing phenylalanine or tryptophan. The D gene is left open where the match is weak. For some rows the clone size is stated as once, few or many, or as a class when expanded; others skip it.

TRBD1	TRBV14	-	TRBJ1-2	CASSQVGQAINGYTF	TGTGCCAGCAGCCAAGTAGGACAGGCCATTAATGGCTACACCTTC
-	TRBV18	many	TRBJ1-6	CASSPNPGAGSPLHF	TGTGCCAGCTCACCTAACCCTGGGGCCGGGTCACCCCTCCACTTT
-	TRBV20-1	many	TRBJ2-7	CSARPSYSYEQYF	TGCAGTGCTCGACCCTCCTACTCCTACGAGCAGTACTTC
-	TRBV11-2	-	TRBJ2-7	CASSLDRTGLYEQHF	TGTGCCAGCAGCTTAGATAGGACCGGTCTCTACGAGCAGCACTTC
TRBD2	TRBV13	-	TRBJ2-3	CASSLRRLAGEDTQYF	TGTGCCAGCAGCTTACGTAGACTAGCGGGGGAAGATACGCAGTATTTT
TRBD1	TRBV20-1	many	TRBJ1-1	CSARDPGGDAGTEAFF	TGCAGTGCTAGAGACCCAGGGGGGGATGCAGGCACTGAAGCTTTCTTT
-	TRBV12-3/TRBV12-4	many	TRBJ1-5	CASSLSQGTQHF	TGTGCCAGCAGTTTATCTCAGGGTACCCAGCATTTT
-	TRBV7-9	few	TRBJ2-7	CASSSLVGRGNYEQYF	TGTGCCAGCAGTTCTCTGGTCGGTCGCGGGAACTACGAGCAGTACTTC
-	TRBV19	few	TRBJ2-3	CASRKNRGGTDTQYF	TGTGCCAGTAGGAAGAACAGGGGAGGGACAGATACGCAGTATTTT
TRBD1	TRBV5-8	many	TRBJ2-7	CASSLGIPGQGSYEQYF	TGTGCCAGCAGCTTGGGGATTCCGGGACAGGGATCCTACGAGCAGTACTTC
-	TRBV7-9	many	TRBJ2-5	CASTGSAETQYF	TGTGCCAGCACCGGGAGTGCCGAGACCCAGTACTTC
TRBD1	TRBV30	few	TRBJ1-2	CAWAITGGHGYTF	TGTGCCTGGGCAATAACAGGGGGCCATGGCTACACCTTC
-	TRBV11-2	many	TRBJ1-1	CASSLYSYTEAFF	TGTGCCAGCAGCTTATATAGTTACACTGAAGCTTTCTTT
-	TRBV5-4	-	TRBJ1-2	CASGLEGERRYGYTF	TGTGCCAGCGGCTTGGAGGGAGAGCGGAGATATGGCTACACCTTC
TRBD2	TRBV7-2	many	TRBJ2-7	CASSPSAGGIYEQYF	TGTGCCAGCAGCCCGTCAGCGGGAGGGATCTACGAGCAGTACTTC
-	TRBV9	few	TRBJ1-1	CASSGGPTTGRMNTEAFF	TGTGCCAGCAGCGGCGGCCCCACCACCGGACGGATGAACACTGAAGCTTTCTTT
TRBD1	TRBV18	-	TRBJ2-7	CASGKGASYEQYF	TGTGCCAGCGGCAAGGGGGCTTCCTACGAGCAGTACTTC
-	TRBV12-3/TRBV12-4	many	TRBJ1-2	CASSAESRLYGYTF	TGTGCCAGCAGCGCCGAGAGCAGGCTCTATGGCTACACCTTC
TRBD1	TRBV27	-	TRBJ2-7	CASSIGTGGSWYEQYF	TGTGCCAGCAGCATTGGGACAGGGGGCAGTTGGTACGAGCAGTACTTC
TRBD2	TRBV19	many	TRBJ2-1	CASSTDTSGNEQFF	TGTGCCAGTAGTACCGACACTAGCGGAAATGAGCAGTTCTTC
TRBD1	TRBV7-9	many	TRBJ1-2	CASSYLRDRVDGYTF	TGTGCCAGCAGCTACCTAAGGGACAGGGTGGATGGCTACACCTTC
-	TRBV12-5	-	TRBJ2-2	CASGLVWVPNTGELFF	TGTGCTAGTGGTTTGGTGTGGGTACCGAACACCGGGGAGCTGTTTTTT
-	TRBV28	many	TRBJ2-3	CASSFSSATDTQYF	TGTGCCAGCAGTTTTTCTAGCGCCACAGATACGCAGTATTTT
-	TRBV11-1	-	TRBJ1-1	CASSFRKGGGGTEAFF	TGTGCCAGCAGCTTCCGAAAAGGGGGAGGGGGCACTGAAGCTTTCTTT
TRBD1	TRBV28	-	TRBJ1-4	CASSGRDRGREKLFF	TGTGCCAGCAGTGGCCGGGACAGGGGGAGGGAAAAACTGTTTTTT
TRBD1	TRBV27	many	TRBJ1-4	CASSPLGQEHEKLFF	TGTGCCAGCAGTCCCCTGGGACAGGAACATGAAAAACTGTTTTTT
-	TRBV3-1	-	TRBJ2-3	CASSQDLGSLGTDTQYF	TGTGCCAGCAGCCAAGATCTTGGCAGCCTGGGCACAGATACGCAGTATTTT
TRBD1	TRBV5-8	many	TRBJ2-7	CASSLAWTGPRYEQYF	TGTGCCAGCAGCTTGGCGTGGACAGGGCCCCGATACGAGCAGTACTTC
-	TRBV20-1	-	TRBJ2-7	CSATQGSLSEQYF	TGCAGTGCTACCCAGGGGTCCCTCTCCGAGCAGTACTTC
TRBD1	TRBV15	many	TRBJ1-4	CATSKTGPNEKLFF	TGTGCCACCAGCAAGACAGGGCCTAATGAAAAACTGTTTTTT
-	TRBV7-2	-	TRBJ2-2	CASSSLAGAYTGELFF	TGTGCCAGCAGCTCCCTTGCTGGGGCATACACCGGGGAGCTGTTTTTT
-	TRBV6-5	many	TRBJ2-3	CASSYTAGRRVSTDTQYF	TGTGCCAGCAGTTACACGGCAGGGAGAAGGGTTAGCACAGATACGCAGTATTTT
-	TRBV20-1	-	TRBJ2-1	CSASWGSYNEQFF	TGCAGTGCTAGTTGGGGTTCCTACAATGAGCAGTTCTTC
-	TRBV10-2	few	TRBJ2-7	CASSESSGTAYEQYF	TGCGCCAGCAGTGAGTCGAGTGGAACAGCTTACGAGCAGTACTTC
-	TRBV7-8	many	TRBJ1-1	CASSAGRLAFF	TGTGCCAGCAGCGCCGGCAGGCTGGCTTTCTTT
-	TRBV7-8	-	TRBJ2-2	CASSSGTWNTGELFF	TGTGCCAGCAGCTCGGGGACTTGGAACACCGGGGAGCTGTTTTTT
TRBD1	TRBV28	many	TRBJ1-5	CASSLLGTGNYQPQHF	TGTGCCAGCAGTTTACTTGGGACAGGGAACTATCAGCCCCAGCATTTT
-	TRBV7-8	many	TRBJ2-5	CAGRTGGAQETQYF	TGTGCCGGACGGACGGGCGGAGCTCAAGAGACCCAGTACTTC
TRBD1	TRBV20-1	many	TRBJ1-5	CSAGLTGSGDQPQHF	TGCAGTGCGGGGTTGACAGGGTCGGGGGATCAGCCCCAGCATTTT
TRBD1	TRBV2	few	TRBJ1-5	CASSTKTGGFFQPQHF	TGTGCCAGCAGTACCAAGACAGGGGGCTTTTTTCAGCCCCAGCATTTT